This paragraph reports one T cell receptor beta chain. Its antigen is not yet known. Base-call qualities are not available, and no considerably larger clone is one nucleotide away. In total, 600 or so healthy bone marrow donors made up the cohort. Cohort members were all nominally healthy when sampled, although unrecorded immune exposures were likely present. The donor tested CMV seropositive and was one of the 289 seropositive cohort members. A peripheral blood sample was provided by each donor, and peripheral blood mononuclear cells were used for TCR beta sequencing. The Qiagen DNeasy Blood Extraction Kit was used to extract genomic DNA from the blood cell samples. CDR1 is given as MDHEN and CDR2 as SYDVKM, both from the germline V gene. Trimming removed 8 bases from V and 7 bases from J; the gene matches leave 10 bases unexplained. Including the terminal cysteine and phenylalanine, the CDR3 comprises 13 residues. Kept here is only the CDR3 DNA, which spans 39 bases and is read in frame from base 1.

Library preparation used the immunoSEQ multiplex PCR assay. For the multiplex PCR, a mixture combining 60 forward primers for TCR Vbeta segments and 13 reverse primers for TCR Jbeta segments was used. The CDR3 region of rearranged TCR beta genes was amplified from genomic DNA with a multiplex PCR assay. Amplified TCR beta libraries were sequenced as 87-base-pair reads on the Illumina HiSeq System. In the authors' own workflow: In a later analysis, tens of millions of unique TCR beta chains were counted across the 650 to 750 repertoires, and roughly 11 million of these chains were shared by at least two donors. A nearest-neighbor algorithm error-corrected the raw reads and collapsed the reads into unique sequences, merging closely related sequences to remove PCR and sequencing errors. CDR3 sequences were aligned to IMGT reference sequences to assign V, D and J gene segments. For a sequence to be retained, at least a six-nucleotide match to both a V gene segment and a J gene segment was required. Rearrangements were classified as productive when the CDR3 lacked stop codons and remained in frame with V and J, and all other rearrangements were classified as non-productive. CDR3 was defined by IMGT convention, running from the second conserved V-encoded cysteine to the conserved J-encoded phenylalanine. Sequences without an unambiguous match to a single V gene segment were excluded from the earlier analysis of about 640 of the donors. In an earlier analysis of 587 of the donors, a V segment was called functional when productive rearrangements were above 56.7%, and segregating when the standard deviation between donors exceeded 5%. A statistical classification framework was built to diagnose cytomegalovirus status from the catalog of TCR beta chain sequences. V and J gene assignment, in a later analysis, came from comparing TCR nucleotide sequences with IMGT/GENE-DB human TR gene sequences. The TCRdist pipeline was used in a later analysis to assign CDR3 sequences and most-parsimonious VDJ recombination scenarios. In a later analysis, every TCR beta chain was defined by the combination of its CDR3 amino acid sequence and its V-gene family, and reads without a unique V-gene family were dropped. A later analysis removed 500 to 600 highly shared, low-generation-probability nucleotide sequences to deal with suspected cross-contamination and a sequencing artifact. For each public chain, a later analysis derived a clonal expansion index from normalized ranks of inferred template counts within each repertoire. In a later analysis, generation probabilities were computed with a VDJ recombination model fitted to out-of-frame rearrangements, and the resulting probabilities were checked against IGoR. In a later analysis, hypergeometric tests were used to score TCR-TCR, TCR-HLA and TCR-CMV co-occurrence, with a repertoire-size bias correction applied to TCR pairs. In a later analysis, false discovery rates were estimated by permuting HLA or CMV assignments 20 times. In a later analysis, co-occurring TCRs were grouped using DBSCAN, and TCRdist sequence similarity was added for clustering within HLA-allele-positive subsets. Repertoires with fewer than 30,000 or more than 120,000 public chains, plus five repertoires with anomalous nucleotide sharing, were excluded from co-occurrence clustering. The clones in this table, taken by TCRdb from immuneACCESS, are in-frame only. Not every clone is retained; where verified, under half of the shortfall comes from an unresolved V gene, and the cause of the rest is unknown. The DNA was the basis for D and trimming; V, J and clone size are from that table. This sample comprises over 100,000 clones, around 70% of them detected only once. The top ten clones comprise 8.5% to 9.5% of the sample.

The data were obtained in a study of cytomegalovirus exposure and HLA in healthy donors (dated by TCRdb to about 2017). Context from the whole study: An earlier analysis of several hundred of the donors reported around 280 Gb of sequence data and 95 million to 130 million unique TCR beta sequences obtained from around 190 million T cells. On average, approximately 250,000 unique TCR beta nucleotide sequences were sequenced per donor among about 400 genotyped donors of the cohort, with approximately 18% of those sequences being non-productive. Alongside the repertoire data, information on donor age, sex, ethnicity and CMV serostatus was compiled. In a later genetic analysis, genome-wide SNP genotypes for about 65% of the roughly 700 donors were used, and that subset was treated as a discovery cohort. The study aimed to test whether cataloging public T cell receptors could reveal signatures of past pathogen exposure. Every discovery cohort repertoire had been produced on one sequencing platform. The number of typed donors differed by locus: about 620-630 for A, B, C, DRB1 and DQB1; roughly 510 for DQA1; fewer than 610 for DPA1; and roughly 490 for DPB1. The study combined high-throughput TCR immunosequencing, statistical association of individual TCRs with disease status, and machine learning to predict cytomegalovirus infection status. To study patterns of TCR occurrence, a later analysis re-analyzed previously published TCR beta repertoires from around 670 donors and added high-resolution HLA genotyping. An earlier analysis of fewer than 700 of the donors applied high-throughput TCR beta sequencing to assess whether each TCR beta V gene segment acted as functional or pseudogenic. Four or five DR-DQ haplotypes were handled as single units for association and clustering because linkage in the cohort was strong. A separate validation cohort of 100 to 150 different subjects was used in addition to the roughly 620-subject first cohort. About 330 gigabases of sequencing data and 75 million to 85 million unique TCR sequences made up an early release that covered about 640 HLA-typed donors. Both class I and class II loci were covered by HLA typing, at four-digit resolution. Using immunosequencing, the study profiled T cell repertoires from approximately 700 subjects and related those repertoires to cytomegalovirus serostatus. In the later analysis, no new phenotypic data were used to find candidate immune exposures; instead, reliance was placed on TCR beta sequences and their occurrence across donors. Among the approximately 400 genotyped donors, around 81% belonged to the genetic ancestry cluster associated with self-reported Caucasian donors. Broader findings and caveats from the paper: In an earlier analysis of about 600 of the donors, most TCR beta V segments appeared in productive rearrangements about 87% or about 30% of the time, broadly matching IMGT annotations. Several of the top co-occurrence clusters appeared to be linked to parvovirus B19, influenza, CMV and Epstein-Barr virus, according to a later analysis. The cohort was sequenced for TCR beta chains only, and without alpha or paired-chain data the features that could be detected were limited. An association between a missense DCLRE1C variant and V-gene and J-gene trimming of TCR beta chains was found in a later genetic analysis and replicated in an independent cohort. According to the authors, the approach could potentially be generalized to other disease states and immunological phenotypes. Roughly uniform sequencing depth across donors was assumed in presence/absence analyses, although this assumption may not hold. A further reported finding was that TCR beta sequences accurately predicted the HLA-A and HLA-B alleles for most subjects in the first cohort. Across donors, most TCR sequences were observed very rarely, whereas some public TCRs were present in many individuals. Three of the identified cytomegalovirus-associated TCR beta chains were confirmed in vitro to be specific for cytomegalovirus antigens. A later analysis found that most CMV-associated TCR beta chains appeared HLA-restricted, with HLA associations seemingly driven largely by CMV exposure. Strong co-occurrence of HLA alleles, especially DR and DQ, made assigning TCR associations to individual alleles difficult. Because HLA typing was missing for some donors at each locus, association tests included only the typed subset. A group of highly shared sequence variants was considered likely to be a technical artifact of the sequencing pipeline. Immune exposure information for the cohort was limited to CMV serostatus. A later analysis found that TCR association rates varied across HLA loci, with DRB1 alleles showing the most associated TCRs and HLA-C alleles the fewest. Because counts were too low, roughly 16 rarely observed V segments, including chromosome 9 orphons, were excluded from the earlier analysis of fewer than 650 of the donors. Correlated functional status among segregating V segments might be attributable to linkage disequilibrium, but an unknown experimental factor could not be ruled out. Compared with equally common non-associated chains, HLA-associated TCR beta chains in a later analysis were more clonally expanded and had lower generation probabilities. Specific HLA alleles were associated with 15,000 to 20,000 TCR beta sequences at a false discovery rate of 0.05 in a later analysis. The 87-base-pair reads could not distinguish some IMGT-functional V segments, including TRBV6-2 and TRBV6-3, so those segments were excluded. According to a later genetic analysis, donors in an Asian-associated ancestry cluster had fewer N-insertions in productive TCRs than the roughly 670-donor mean. The classifier was reported to diagnose cytomegalovirus status with high specificity and sensitivity in both the original cohort and the validation cohort. The study gave a list of under 200 TCR beta chains associated with cytomegalovirus.

This TCR was recovered from a man younger than 40 in good health and CMV-seropositive. Sequenced sample: PBMCs. The chain uses TRBV28 and TRBJ1-1, with 7 bases matching TRBD1. The nucleotide sequence reads as follows: TGTGCCAGCCAACTTCAGGGACAGCGTGAAGCTTTCTTT. Translated, this gives CASQLQGQREAFF.